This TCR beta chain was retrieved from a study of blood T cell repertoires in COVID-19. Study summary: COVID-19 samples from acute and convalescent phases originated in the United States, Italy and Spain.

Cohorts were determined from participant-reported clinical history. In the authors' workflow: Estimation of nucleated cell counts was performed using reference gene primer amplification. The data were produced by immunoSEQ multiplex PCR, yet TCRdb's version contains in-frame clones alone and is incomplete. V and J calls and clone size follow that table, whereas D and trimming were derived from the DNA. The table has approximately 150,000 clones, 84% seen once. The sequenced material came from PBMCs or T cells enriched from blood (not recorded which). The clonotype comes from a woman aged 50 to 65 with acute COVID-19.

The CDR3 DNA reads TGTGCCACCTTTCTTTTCGGGGAGCTGTTTTTT. Its translation is CATFLFGELFF. The rearrangement links TRBV19 to TRBJ2-2; D not certain. The CDR3 has 11 amino acids. CDR1 and CDR2 (germline): LNHDA, SQIVND (reference sequence). V gave up 10 bases and J gave up 7 bases, with 10 bases separating them.